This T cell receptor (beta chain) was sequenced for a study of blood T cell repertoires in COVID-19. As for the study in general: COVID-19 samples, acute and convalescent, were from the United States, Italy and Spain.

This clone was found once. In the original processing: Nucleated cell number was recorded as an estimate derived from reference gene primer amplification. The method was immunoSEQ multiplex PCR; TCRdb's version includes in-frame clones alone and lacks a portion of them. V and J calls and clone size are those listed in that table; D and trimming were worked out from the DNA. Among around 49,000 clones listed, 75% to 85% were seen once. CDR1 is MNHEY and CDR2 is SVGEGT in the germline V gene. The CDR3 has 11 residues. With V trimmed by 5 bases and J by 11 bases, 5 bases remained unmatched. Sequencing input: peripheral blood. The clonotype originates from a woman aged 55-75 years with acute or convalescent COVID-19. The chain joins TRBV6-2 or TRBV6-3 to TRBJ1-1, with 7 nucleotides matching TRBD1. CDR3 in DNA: TGTGCCAGCAGTGACAGGGTAAAGGCTTTCTTT. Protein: CASSDRVKAFF.